The 30 T cell receptor beta chains in this list originate from one sample, sequenced in a study of blood T cells in healthy people across ages. A second PCR of 7 to 11 cycles used a sample-barcoded 5' primer and a J-beta primer mix. TCRdb analysed the 5' RACE reads with MiXCR anew, one entry per CDR3 protein. Among more than 900,000 distinct CDR3 sequences listed, approximately 32% were seen once. These data were likewise used in another study, on T cells of mothers and their children.

Source material: blood. Receptor source: a woman between 40 and 50 years old in good health.

Note on this clonotype: The CDR3 ends on some other residue instead of the conserved phenylalanine or tryptophan, so this is likely a read error. CDR3 coding DNA: TGTGCCAGCAGCCACGGACAGGGGTTCTACGAGCAGTACTCC. Encoded protein: CASSHGQGFYEQYS. This chain uses TRBV5-5 with TRBJ2-7; 9 nucleotides line up with TRBD1. V dropped 4 bases and J dropped 3; count of bases not matched to a gene: 5. This CDR3 has 14 amino acids. Germline V CDR1 and CDR2: SGHKS, YYEKEE (reference sequence).

The V call is TRBV7-9, the J call TRBJ1-1; tentative D call: TRBD1 (5 bases). Trimming stripped 5 bases from V and 4 bases from J, with 14 bases between. The CDR3 runs to 14 residues. The germline V gene has CDR1 SEHNR and CDR2 FQNEAQ (reference sequence). The CDR3 region is CASSQGFGGTEAFF. CDR3 coding DNA: TGTGCCAGCAGCCAAGGGTTCGGGGGCACTGAAGCTTTCTTT.

This clonotype was counted ten times or more. Given a much more abundant clone one base away, this may be a read error. This chain joins TRBV29-1 and TRBJ1-2; no clear D gene. This CDR3 is 12 amino acids long. Per the germline V gene, CDR1 is SQVTM and CDR2 is ANQGSEA. The germline V and J ends were trimmed by 2 bases and 4 bases, with 8 bases remaining between them. The DNA of the CDR3 is TGCAGCGTTGAACGCGACGGCTATGGCTACACCTTC. Its translation: CSVERDGYGYTF.

This clonotype was recorded many times. This chain uses TRBV20-1 with TRBJ1-1, with D unclear. V lost 3 bases to trimming and J lost 0 bases, with 8 bases between them. The length of the CDR3 is 13 residues. Germline CDR1 DFQATT, CDR2 SNEGSKA (reference sequence). The CDR3 sequence is CSARFAVNTEAFF. The CDR3 bases are TGCAGTGCTAGGTTCGCGGTGAACACTGAAGCTTTCTTT.

This clonotype turned up a few times. J is TRBJ2-2 and V is TRBV20-1, with D uncertain. This CDR3 contains 13 residues. The germline V and J ends were trimmed by 4 bases and 4 bases, with 10 bases remaining between them. The germline V gene encodes CDR1 DFQATT and CDR2 SNEGSKA (reference sequence). The CDR3 DNA is TGCAGTGCTAAACCGAGTGGCACCGGGGAGCTGTTTTTT. Protein sequence: CSAKPSGTGELFF.

Written as DNA, the CDR3 is TGTGCCAGCAGCTTCAATTCCCCTTCCAATCAGCCCCAGCATTTT. Translating it yields CASSFNSPSNQPQHF. The chain has TRBV7-2 and TRBJ1-5; D is ambiguous. Germline V CDR1 and CDR2: SGHTA, FQGNSA. The ends were cut back, 3 bases at V and 3 bases at J, with 12 bases in the middle. The CDR3 has 15 amino acids. Full variable domain (outside the CDR3, taken from reference TRBV7-2 and TRBJ1-5): GAGVSQSPSNKVTEKGKDVELRCDPISGHTALYWYRQSLGQGLEFLIYFQGNSAPDKSGLPSDRFSAERTGGSVSTLTIQRTQQEDSAVYLCASSFNSPSNQPQHFGDGTRLSIL.

As for this clonotype: Given a much more abundant clone one base away, this may be a read error. V is TRBV20-1 and J is TRBJ2-1; TRBD1 might be the D (6 bases). Germline assignment: CDR1 DFQATT and CDR2 SNEGSKA (reference sequence). Trimming stripped 6 bases from V and 10 bases from J, with 19 bases between. The CDR3 sequence is 13 residues long. In DNA form, the CDR3 reads TGCAGTGCCAGACGGACAGACTCCTACGAGCAGTTCTTC. As protein: CSARRTDSYEQFF.

For the CDR3, the DNA is TGTGCCAGCAGCCTGGAGGGGCAGGAGGCCAACGTCCTGACTTTC. It codes for CASSLEGQEANVLTF. The V gene is TRBV27, the J gene TRBJ2-6; TRBD2 is a possible D gene (6 bases). V dropped 6 bases and J dropped 6 bases, with 15 bases sitting between them. This CDR3 contains 15 residues. Germline V gene sequence: CDR1 MNHEY, CDR2 SMNVEV (reference sequence).

This clonotype has a count of ten or more. The chain uses TRBV7-8 and TRBJ2-1, with TRBD2 matching 7 bases. The CDR3 consists of 15 residues. Losses at the gene ends were 5 bases for V and 12 bases for J; bases not matched to a gene: 16. Germline CDR1 reads SGHVS; CDR2 reads FQNEAQ. CDR3 in amino acids: CASSPRTRPSRGQFF. CDR3 in DNA: TGTGCCAGCAGCCCACGGACTAGACCCTCGAGGGGGCAGTTCTTC.

This chain joins TRBV20-1 and TRBJ2-7; 8 bases line up with TRBD1. J gave up 4 bases and V 6 bases, and 11 bases lay outside the gene matches. The CDR3 runs 14 residues. Germline V gene data show CDR1 as DFQATT and CDR2 as SNEGSKA (reference sequence). The CDR3 spells CSAPEGRGLYEQYF. For the CDR3, the DNA is TGCAGTGCCCCGGAGGGCAGGGGGCTATACGAGCAGTACTTC.

This chain joins TRBV28 and TRBJ1-1; D ambiguous. Trimming removed 4 bases from V and 3 bases from J, with 9 bases in between. Germline V gene data show CDR1 as MDHEN and CDR2 as SYDVKM. The CDR3 is 13 amino acids. CDR3 nucleotides: TGTGCCAGCAGTTCAGGCCGGTACACTGAAGCTTTCTTT. This sequence encodes CASSSGRYTEAFF. Full variable domain (remainder filled in from reference TRBV28 and TRBJ1-1): DVKVTQSSRYLVKRTGEKVFLECVQDMDHENMFWYRQDPGLGLRLIYFSYDVKMKEKGDIPEGYSVSREKKERFSLILESASTNQTSMYLCASSSGRYTEAFFGQGTRLTVV.

This clonotype occurred a few times. The rearrangement joins TRBV6-1 to TRBJ2-1; 8 nucleotides match TRBD1. J lost 14 bases, V lost 6 bases, and 12 bases had no gene match. Germline-derived CDR1 and CDR2 are MNHNS and SASEGT. The CDR3 is made up of 13 amino acids. The CDR3 loop is CASSFALDREEFF. CDR3 bases: TGTGCCAGCAGCTTTGCTTTGGACAGGGAGGAGTTCTTC.

In the case of this clonotype: Being one base from a much bigger clone, this may be a read error. The V gene is TRBV3-1, the J gene TRBJ2-5; D possibly uses TRBD1 or TRBD2 (5 bases each). The better agreement between TRBJ2-7 and the DNA end casts doubt on the J call. The CDR3 extends over 15 amino acids. The germline gives CDR1 LGHDT, CDR2 YNNKEL (reference sequence). CDR3 region: CAGSQGLMGLNEQYF. The CDR3 bases are TGTGCCGGCAGCCAAGGACTTATGGGGCTAAACGAGCAGTACTTC.

A remark on this clonotype: This likely comes from a read error, as the CDR3 has no conserved phenylalanine or tryptophan at its end. This chain connects TRBV7-9 to TRBJ1-4; weak D call: TRBD1 (5 bases). This CDR3 is built from 14 residues. Germline lookup yields CDR1 SEHNR and CDR2 FQNEAQ (reference sequence). Trimming took off 5 bases at V and 0 bases at J, with 7 bases between the two ends. CDR3 nucleotide sequence: TGTGCCAGCAGCCTGACAGCAACTAATGAAAAACTGTTTTAT. As protein: CASSLTATNEKLFY.

The V call is TRBV20-1, the J call TRBJ2-7, with TRBD1 identical over 8 bases. Germline CDR1 reads DFQATT; CDR2 reads SNEGSKA (reference sequence). The trim removed 8 bases at V and 3 bases at J, leaving 15 bases unmatched. The CDR3 covers 15 residues. The CDR3 spells CSHHDRTGYNYEQYF. The CDR3 DNA is TGCAGTCACCATGACCGGACAGGGTATAACTACGAGCAGTACTTC.

The chain links TRBV27 to TRBJ2-4, with 9 bases identical to TRBD1. The J call may be incorrect, as the DNA end agrees better with TRBJ2-7. Per the germline V gene, CDR1 is MNHEY and CDR2 is SMNVEV (reference sequence). The CDR3 consists of 16 residues. This chain's CDR3 is CASSFLTGGLVYEQYF. The CDR3 DNA is TGTGCCAGCAGTTTCCTGACAGGGGGTTTAGTCTACGAGCAGTACTTC.

The chain uses TRBV7-3 and TRBJ2-1; 12 bases align to TRBD1. The V and J ends lost 5 bases and 6 bases, in that order; junction bases with no gene match: 8. The CDR3 covers 16 residues. The germline V gene has CDR1 SGHTA and CDR2 FQGTGA. The CDR3 sequence is CASSPNPGQGANEQFF. The CDR3 bases are TGTGCCAGCAGCCCTAACCCGGGACAGGGGGCCAATGAGCAGTTCTTC.

In its sample, this clonotype was seen a few times. This chain uses TRBV7-8 with TRBJ1-1; D is undetermined. The CDR3 covers 13 residues. Trimming took off 1 base at V and 4 bases at J, with 7 bases between the two ends. Germline V gene data show CDR1 as SGHVS and CDR2 as FQNEAQ. CDR3 sequence reads: CASSLETPTEAFF. The CDR3 coding sequence is TGTGCCAGCAGCTTAGAGACCCCCACTGAAGCTTTCTTT.

This clonotype was detected only a few times. A much larger clonotype is one base distant, so this may be a read error. The J gene is TRBJ2-6, the V gene TRBV7-2; D is uncertain. The CDR3 spans 14 residues. V was cut by 3 bases and J by 0 bases, with 3 bases left in between. Germline CDR1 is SGHTA and CDR2 is FQGNSA. CDR3 DNA sequence: TGTGCCAGCAGCTTTGACTCTGGGGCCAACGTCCTGACTTTC. This translates into CASSFDSGANVLTF.

This clonotype turned up a few times. The J gene is TRBJ1-6, the V gene TRBV20-1; no definite D call. The V and J ends lost 1 base and 4 bases respectively, with 8 bases between them. CDR1 is DFQATT and CDR2 is SNEGSKA in the germline V gene (reference sequence). This CDR3 is 14 amino acids long. CDR3 DNA sequence: TGCAGTGCTAGAGTGCCACAGTATAATTCACCCCTCCACTTT. Translating it yields CSARVPQYNSPLHF.

The genes are TRBV20-1 and TRBJ2-3; D uncertain. With 2 bases removed from V and 4 bases from J, the gap between germline ends came to 10 bases. Germline CDR1 and CDR2: DFQATT and SNEGSKA (reference sequence). This CDR3 comprises 13 residues. The CDR3 protein is CSARFQSADTQYF. DNA for the CDR3: TGCAGTGCTAGATTCCAAAGTGCAGATACGCAGTATTTT.

This clonotype was found many times. The rearrangement uses TRBV5-1 and TRBJ1-1; D is possibly TRBD1 (5 bases). The CDR3 totals 13 residues. CDR1 is SGHRS, CDR2 YFSETQ, per germline. Trimming left V 2 bases short and J 2 bases short, with 7 bases between. CDR3 bases: TGCGCCAGCAGCTTCGACAGTAACACTGAAGCTTTCTTT. Protein: CASSFDSNTEAFF.

This clonotype was counted at least ten times. The chain recombines TRBV7-2 with TRBJ2-7; D perhaps matches TRBD2 (7 bases). Germline V gene sequence: CDR1 SGHTA, CDR2 FQGNSA. This CDR3 contains 14 residues. V was clipped by 6 bases and J by 1 base, with 13 bases between them. The CDR3 sequence is CASSYGGQSYEQYF. The CDR3 DNA follows: TGTGCCAGCAGTTACGGGGGGCAGTCCTACGAGCAGTACTTC.

This chain uses TRBV7-2 with TRBJ2-7, with 8 bases that match TRBD1. The CDR3 extends over 14 amino acids. The germline CDR1 and CDR2 sequences are SGHTA and FQGNSA. The ends lost 4 bases at V and 4 bases at J; junction bases unmatched: 6. The CDR3 here is CASSYAGQGYEQYF. The CDR3 nucleotides are TGTGCCAGCAGCTACGCCGGACAGGGTTACGAGCAGTACTTC.

The table lists this clonotype with a few counts. This chain uses TRBV12-3 or TRBV12-4 with TRBJ1-1; the D gene is possibly TRBD1 (6 bases). The ends were cut back, 5 bases at V and 8 bases at J, with 12 bases in the middle. The CDR3 length is 12 residues. The CDR3 coding sequence is TGTGCCAGCAGTCCGCTAGACAGGGAAGCTTTCTTT. Its translation: CASSPLDREAFF.

The table lists this clonotype with a few counts. This rearrangement joins TRBV5-1 to TRBJ2-2; 7 bases align to TRBD1. This CDR3 contains 16 residues. The germline gives CDR1 SGHRS, CDR2 YFSETQ. V dropped 4 bases and J dropped 7; count of bases not matched to a gene: 13. The CDR3 bases are TGCGCCAGCAGCCCTGACAGGGCCCATGGAGGCGGGGAGCTGTTTTTT. Translated: CASSPDRAHGGGELFF.

Regarding this clonotype: A much larger clone sits a single nucleotide away, making a read error possible. The chain has TRBV14 and TRBJ2-1; D not certain. The CDR3 totals 15 residues. Germline CDR1 and CDR2: SGHDN and FVKESK. V was clipped by 4 bases and J by 7 bases, with 17 bases between them. The CDR3 nucleotides read TGTGCCAGCAGCCTCCCAACCATGGCAGGAAATGAGCAGTTCTTC. This codes for CASSLPTMAGNEQFF.

This chain joins TRBV20-1 and TRBJ1-1, with D maybe TRBD1 (5 bases). This CDR3 region has 13 residues. V gave up 2 bases and J gave up 4 bases, with 11 bases separating them. Germline V lookup: CDR1 DFQATT, CDR2 SNEGSKA (reference sequence). CDR3 residues: CSARLQGSTEAFF. Here the CDR3 DNA reads TGCAGTGCTAGATTGCAGGGAAGCACTGAAGCTTTCTTT.

The chain carries TRBV4-1 and TRBJ2-3, with 14 bases that match TRBD2. V shed 3 bases, J shed 0 bases, and the junction held 5 bases outside the gene matches. This CDR3 has 18 amino acids. Germline CDR1 reads MGHRA; CDR2 reads YSYEKL. Written as DNA, the CDR3 is TGCGCCAGCAGCCAGGGGACTAGCGGGGGCCTTAGCACAGATACGCAGTATTTT. Its protein product is CASSQGTSGGLSTDTQYF.

The J gene is TRBJ1-1, the V gene TRBV9; 8 bases map to TRBD1. Trimming at V came to 4 bases and at J to 2 bases, leaving 7 bases not matched to a gene. Germline V gene lookup returns CDR1 SGDLS and CDR2 YYNGEE. The CDR3 contains 15 residues. CDR3 DNA sequence: TGTGCCAGCAGCCTTCGGGACAGGACTAACACTGAAGCTTTCTTT. Its protein product is CASSLRDRTNTEAFF. The full variable domain, completed using reference TRBV9 and TRBJ1-1, is DSGVTQTPKHLITATGQRVTLRCSPRSGDLSVYWYQQSLDQGLQFLIQYYNGEERAKGNILERFSAQQFPDLHSELNLSSLELGDSALYFCASSLRDRTNTEAFFGQGTRLTVV.